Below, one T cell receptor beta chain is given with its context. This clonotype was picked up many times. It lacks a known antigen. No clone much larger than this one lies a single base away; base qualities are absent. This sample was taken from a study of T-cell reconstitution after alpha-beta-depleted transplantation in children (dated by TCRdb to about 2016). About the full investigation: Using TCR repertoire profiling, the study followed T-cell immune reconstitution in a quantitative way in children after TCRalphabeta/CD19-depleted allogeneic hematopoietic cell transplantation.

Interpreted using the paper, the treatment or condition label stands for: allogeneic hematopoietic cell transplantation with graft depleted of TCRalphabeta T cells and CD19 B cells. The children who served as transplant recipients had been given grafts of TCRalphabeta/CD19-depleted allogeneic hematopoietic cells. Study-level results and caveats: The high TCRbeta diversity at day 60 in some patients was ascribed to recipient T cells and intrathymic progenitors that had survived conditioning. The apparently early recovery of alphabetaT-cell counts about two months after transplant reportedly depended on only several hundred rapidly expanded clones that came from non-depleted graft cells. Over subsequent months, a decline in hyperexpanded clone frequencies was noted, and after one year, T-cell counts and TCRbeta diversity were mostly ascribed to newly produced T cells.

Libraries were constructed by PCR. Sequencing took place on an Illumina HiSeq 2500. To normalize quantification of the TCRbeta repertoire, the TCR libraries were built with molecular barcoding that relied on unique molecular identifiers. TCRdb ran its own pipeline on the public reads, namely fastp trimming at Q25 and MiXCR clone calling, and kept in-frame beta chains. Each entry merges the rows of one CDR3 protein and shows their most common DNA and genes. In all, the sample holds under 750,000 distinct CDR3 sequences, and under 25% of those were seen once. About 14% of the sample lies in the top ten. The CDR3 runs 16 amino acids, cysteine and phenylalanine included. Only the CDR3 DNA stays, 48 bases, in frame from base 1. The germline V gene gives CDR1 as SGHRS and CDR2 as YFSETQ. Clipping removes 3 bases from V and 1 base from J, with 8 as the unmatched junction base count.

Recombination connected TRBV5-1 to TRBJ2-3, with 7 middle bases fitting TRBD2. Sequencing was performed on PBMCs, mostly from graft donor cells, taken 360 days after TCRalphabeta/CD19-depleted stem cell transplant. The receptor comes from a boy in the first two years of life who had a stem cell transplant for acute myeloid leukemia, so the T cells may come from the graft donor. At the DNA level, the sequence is TGCGCCAGCAGCTCGATTCCGGGGGGACGCACAGATACGCAGTATTTT. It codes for CASSSIPGGRTDTQYF.